What follows are 12 T cell receptor beta chains derived from one specimen sequenced in a study of human T cells and chemical hapten exposure. Regarding time point: patch test 2, 6 weeks after DPC sensitization. Treatment defined: therapeutic diphenylcyclopropenone sensitization with weekly scalp DPC. Using its own MiXCR run on the RACE reads, TCRdb lists one record per CDR3 protein. The sample shows about 80,000 distinct CDR3 sequences, 9.5% to 13% of them seen only once. This material consisted of whole blood, taken in connection with sensitization to the hapten diphenylcyclopropenone (DPC). The receptors come from a man aged 18 to 29 with alopecia areata. Some clones in this sample may be carry-over from other donors' samples.

V gene TRBV6-4 combines with J gene TRBJ2-2, with 8 bases fitting TRBD2. V lost 0 bases to trimming and J lost 1 base; unmatched junction nucleotides: 4. The CDR3 extends over 17 amino acids. CDR1 MRHNA and CDR2 SNTAGT come from the germline V gene. The CDR3 loop reads CASSDSGLAGNTGELFF. The CDR3, as DNA: TGTGCCAGCAGTGACTCCGGGCTAGCGGGGAACACCGGGGAGCTGTTTTTT.

This chain uses TRBV7-8 with TRBJ1-1; D may be TRBD1 (6 bases). The CDR3 runs to 13 residues. Germline CDR1 is SGHVS and CDR2 is FQNEAQ. The germline V and J ends were trimmed by 3 bases and 6 bases, with 11 bases remaining between them. In DNA, the CDR3 is TGTGCCAGCAGCTTCGCAGGGGCCGCTGAAGCTTTCTTT. It encodes CASSFAGAAEAFF.

The rearrangement uses TRBV11-2 and TRBJ2-7; D ambiguous. Germline values: CDR1 SGHAT, CDR2 FQNNGV. Trimming took 3 bases from V and 5 from J, leaving 5 bases between them. This CDR3 is 11 amino acids long. The CDR3 here is CASSFGDEQYV. The CDR3 DNA follows: TGTGCCAGCAGCTTTGGTGACGAGCAGTACGTC.

A few counts support this clonotype. This sequence joins TRBV12-3 or TRBV12-4 and TRBJ1-3, with no clear D. Trimming removed 7 bases at V and 5 bases at J, with 6 bases between. There are 11 residues in the CDR3. The CDR3 loop reads CASTQRNTIYF. The CDR3, as DNA: TGTGCCAGCACCCAGCGAAACACCATATATTTT.

This clonotype was observed at least ten times. The V gene is TRBV10-3, the J gene TRBJ1-2, with a weak D call TRBD1 (5 bases). V lost 0 bases, J lost 4 bases, and 6 bases lay in between. Germline V CDR1 and CDR2: ENHRY, SYGVKD. CDR3 length equals 13 residues. The CDR3 DNA reads TGTGCCATCAGTGAGTCGACAGTCTATGGCTACACCTTC. It codes for CAISESTVYGYTF.

In this sample, this clonotype turned up many times. V is TRBV10-3 and J is TRBJ2-3, with a tentative D call TRBD1 (6 bases). V dropped 8 bases and J dropped 2 bases, with 17 bases sitting between them. Germline CDR1 is ENHRY and CDR2 is SYGVKD. The CDR3 consists of 15 residues. The CDR3 DNA sequence: TGTGCCATCGGGTCCGGACAGCTATTCACAGATACGCAGTATTTT. Residues: CAIGSGQLFTDTQYF.

At least ten counts were recorded for this clonotype. The chain is built from TRBV24-1 and TRBJ2-1; 13 bases line up with TRBD2. Germline V gene data show CDR1 as KGHDR and CDR2 as SFDVKD. The CDR3 is 18 residues long. V lost 4 bases to trimming and J lost 6 bases; unmatched junction nucleotides: 11. As DNA, the CDR3 is TGTGCCACCAGTGACGCAGTTACTAGCGGGGGGGAGCGCAATGAGCAGTTCTTC. It is translated as CATSDAVTSGGERNEQFF.

The table lists this clonotype with a few counts. This sequence joins TRBV21-1 and TRBJ2-7; no check of the table's D call, TRBD2, against the DNA was made. TRBV21-1 is termed a pseudogene. The CDR3 has 15 residues. The CDR3 bases are TGTGCCAGCAGCAATAGTTCCGGGACTTCCTACGAGCAGTACTTC. Its protein product is CASSNSSGTSYEQYF.

The table lists this clonotype with many counts. This rearrangement joins TRBV7-6 to TRBJ1-1; D unresolved. Germline CDR1 is SGHVS and CDR2 is FNYEAQ. This CDR3 has 16 residues. Trimming took 1 base from V and 1 from J, leaving 13 bases between them. The CDR3 protein is CASSLGGRWRNTEAFF. The CDR3 DNA sequence: TGTGCCAGCAGCTTAGGGGGTAGATGGCGGAACACTGAAGCTTTCTTT.

This clonotype showed up many times. This sequence joins TRBV6-5 and TRBJ2-7; 9 bases map to TRBD2. CDR1 is MNHEY and CDR2 is SVGAGI in the germline V gene. CDR3 size: 18 residues. Trimming took 2 bases from V and 5 from J; bases not matched to a gene: 16. In nucleotides, the CDR3 is TGTGCCAGCAGTTACACCTTTGGGCCTAGCGGGGTTAGCCACGAGCAGTACTTC. Protein: CASSYTFGPSGVSHEQYF.

This clonotype has at least ten counts. The gene calls are TRBV6-1 and TRBJ2-3; 9 bases fit TRBD1. The ends lost 10 bases at V and 5 bases at J; junction bases unmatched: 4. Germline values: CDR1 MNHNS, CDR2 SASEGT. CDR3 length equals 12 residues. CDR3 nucleotide sequence: TGTGCCACTGGACAGGGGAAAGATACGCAGTATTTT. This gives the protein CATGQGKDTQYF.

This clonotype appeared a few times. The chain recombines TRBV5-1 with TRBJ2-3, with 10 bases lining up with TRBD2. The V segment lost 3 bases and the J segment 4 bases; nucleotides outside the gene matches: 5. This CDR3 spans 15 amino acids. The germline CDR1 and CDR2 sequences are SGHRS and YFSETQ. CDR3 sequence reads: CASSSKLAGSDTQYF. The DNA for the CDR3 is TGCGCCAGCAGCTCCAAACTAGCGGGGTCAGATACGCAGTATTTT.